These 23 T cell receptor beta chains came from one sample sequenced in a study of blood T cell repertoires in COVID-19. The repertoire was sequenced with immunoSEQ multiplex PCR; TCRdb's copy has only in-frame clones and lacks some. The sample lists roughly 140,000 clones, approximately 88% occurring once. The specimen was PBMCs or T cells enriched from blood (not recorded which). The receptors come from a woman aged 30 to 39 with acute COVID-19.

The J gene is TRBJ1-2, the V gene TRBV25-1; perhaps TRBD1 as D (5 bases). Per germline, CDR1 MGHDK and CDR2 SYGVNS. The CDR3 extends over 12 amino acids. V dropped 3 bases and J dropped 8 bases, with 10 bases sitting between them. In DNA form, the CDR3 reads TGTGCCAGCAGTGACCAGGGAGGGGGCTACACCTTC. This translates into CASSDQGGGYTF.

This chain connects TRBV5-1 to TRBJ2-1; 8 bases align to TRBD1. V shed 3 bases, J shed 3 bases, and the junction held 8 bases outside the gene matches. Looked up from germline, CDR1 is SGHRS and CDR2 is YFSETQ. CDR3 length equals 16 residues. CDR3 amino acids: CASSSNRGSLYNEQFF. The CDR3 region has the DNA TGCGCCAGCAGCTCAAACAGGGGGTCCCTCTACAATGAGCAGTTCTTC.

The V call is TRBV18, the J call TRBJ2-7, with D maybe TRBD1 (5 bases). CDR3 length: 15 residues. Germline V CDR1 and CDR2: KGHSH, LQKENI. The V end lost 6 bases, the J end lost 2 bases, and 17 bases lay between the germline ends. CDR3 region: CASSWVSGNPYEQYF. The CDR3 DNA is TGTGCCAGCTCCTGGGTATCAGGGAACCCCTACGAGCAGTACTTC.

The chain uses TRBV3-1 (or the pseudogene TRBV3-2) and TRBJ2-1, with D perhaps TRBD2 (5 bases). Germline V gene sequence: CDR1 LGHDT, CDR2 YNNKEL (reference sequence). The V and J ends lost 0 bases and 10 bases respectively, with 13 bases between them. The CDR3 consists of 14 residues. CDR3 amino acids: CASSQDTSLQEQFF. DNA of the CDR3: TGTGCCAGCAGCCAAGATACTAGTCTCCAGGAGCAGTTCTTC.

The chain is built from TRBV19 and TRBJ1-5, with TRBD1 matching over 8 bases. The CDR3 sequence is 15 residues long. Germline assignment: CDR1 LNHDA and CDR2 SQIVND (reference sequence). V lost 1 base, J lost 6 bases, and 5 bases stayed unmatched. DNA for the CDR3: TGTGCCAGTAGTATAGGAGCAGGGGGCATTCAGCCCCAGCATTTT. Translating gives CASSIGAGGIQPQHF.

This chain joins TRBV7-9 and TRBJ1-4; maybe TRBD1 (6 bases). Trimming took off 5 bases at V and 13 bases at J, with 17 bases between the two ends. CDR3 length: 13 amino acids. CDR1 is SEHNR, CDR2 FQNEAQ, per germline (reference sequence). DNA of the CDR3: TGTGCCAGCAGCCCCGAGGGGGTGTTAGGACTGTTTTTT. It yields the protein CASSPEGVLGLFF.

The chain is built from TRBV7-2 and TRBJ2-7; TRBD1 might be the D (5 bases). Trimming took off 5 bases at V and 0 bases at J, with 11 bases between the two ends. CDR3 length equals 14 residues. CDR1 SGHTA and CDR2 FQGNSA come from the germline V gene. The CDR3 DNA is TGTGCCAGCAGCCCTCAGGGCAGCTCCTACGAGCAGTACTTC. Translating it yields CASSPQGSSYEQYF. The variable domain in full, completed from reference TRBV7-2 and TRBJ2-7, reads GAGVSQSPSNKVTEKGKDVELRCDPISGHTALYWYRQSLGQGLEFLIYFQGNSAPDKSGLPSDRFSAERTGGSVSTLTIQRTQQEDSAVYLCASSPQGSSYEQYFGPGTRLTVT.

CDR3 region: CASSSNSGEETQYF. CDR3 nucleotide sequence: TGCGCCAGCAGCTCAAACTCGGGAGAGGAGACCCAGTACTTC. The chain joins TRBV5-1 to TRBJ2-5; D might be TRBD2 (6 bases). Trimming removed 3 bases at V and 5 bases at J, with 14 bases between. Germline-derived CDR1 and CDR2 are SGHRS and YFSETQ. CDR3 length: 14 amino acids.

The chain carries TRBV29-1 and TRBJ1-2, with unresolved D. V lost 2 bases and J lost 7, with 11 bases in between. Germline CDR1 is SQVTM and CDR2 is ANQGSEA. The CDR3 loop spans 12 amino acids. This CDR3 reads CSVEYYGGGYTF. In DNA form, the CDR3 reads TGCAGCGTTGAATATTACGGAGGTGGCTACACCTTC.

The CDR3 region is CASRPATGVLNSPLHF. CDR3 coding DNA: TGTGCCAGCAGACCAGCGACAGGGGTCTTGAATTCACCCCTCCACTTT. This chain uses TRBV28 with TRBJ1-6; 8 bases line up with TRBD1. In germline, CDR1 is MDHEN, CDR2 SYDVKM. Trimming cost V 6 bases and J 7 bases; bases outside gene matches: 11. The CDR3 extends over 16 amino acids.

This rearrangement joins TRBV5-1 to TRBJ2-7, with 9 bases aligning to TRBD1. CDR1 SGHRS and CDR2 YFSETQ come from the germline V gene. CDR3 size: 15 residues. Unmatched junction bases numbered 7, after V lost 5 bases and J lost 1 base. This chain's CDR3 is CASSLSGTGSYEQYF. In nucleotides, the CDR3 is TGCGCCAGCAGTTTATCCGGGACAGGGTCCTACGAGCAGTACTTC.

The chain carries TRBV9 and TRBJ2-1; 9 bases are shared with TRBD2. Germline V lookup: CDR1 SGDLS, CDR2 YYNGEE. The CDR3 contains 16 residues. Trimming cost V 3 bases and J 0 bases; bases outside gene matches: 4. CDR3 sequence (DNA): TGTGCCAGCAGCGAGACTAGCGGACTCTCCTACAATGAGCAGTTCTTC. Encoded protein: CASSETSGLSYNEQFF.

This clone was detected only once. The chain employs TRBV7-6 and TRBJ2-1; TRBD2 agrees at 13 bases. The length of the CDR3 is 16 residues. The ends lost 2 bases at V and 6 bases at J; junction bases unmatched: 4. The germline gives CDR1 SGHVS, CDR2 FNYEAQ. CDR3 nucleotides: TGTGCCAGCAGCTTAAGGACTAGCGGGAGTTCCAATGAGCAGTTCTTC. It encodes CASSLRTSGSSNEQFF.

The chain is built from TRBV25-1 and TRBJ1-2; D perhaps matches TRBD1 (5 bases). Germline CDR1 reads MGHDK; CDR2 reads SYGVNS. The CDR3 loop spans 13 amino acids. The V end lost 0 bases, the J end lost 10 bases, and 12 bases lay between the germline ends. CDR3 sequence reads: CASSEYTGFIYTF. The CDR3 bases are TGTGCCAGCAGTGAATATACAGGTTTTATCTACACCTTC.

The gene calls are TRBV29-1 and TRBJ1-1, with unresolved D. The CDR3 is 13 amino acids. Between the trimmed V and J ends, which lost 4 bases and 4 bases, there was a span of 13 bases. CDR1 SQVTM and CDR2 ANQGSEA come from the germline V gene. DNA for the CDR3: TGCAGCGTTGTGGAGGTAATGGGCACTGAAGCTTTCTTT. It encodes CSVVEVMGTEAFF.

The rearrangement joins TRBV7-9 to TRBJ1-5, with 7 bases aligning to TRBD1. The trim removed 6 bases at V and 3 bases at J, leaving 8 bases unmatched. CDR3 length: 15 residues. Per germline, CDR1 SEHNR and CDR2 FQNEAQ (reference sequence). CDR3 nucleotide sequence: TGTGCCAGCAGTTCCCGGGACAGCGACAATCAGCCCCAGCATTTT. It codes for CASSSRDSDNQPQHF. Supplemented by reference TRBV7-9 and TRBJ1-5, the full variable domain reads DTGVSQNPRHKITKRGQNVTFRCDPISEHNRLYWYRQTLGQGPEFLTYFQNEAQLEKSRLLSDRFSAERPKGSFSTLEIQRTEQGDSAMYLCASSSRDSDNQPQHFGDGTRLSIL.

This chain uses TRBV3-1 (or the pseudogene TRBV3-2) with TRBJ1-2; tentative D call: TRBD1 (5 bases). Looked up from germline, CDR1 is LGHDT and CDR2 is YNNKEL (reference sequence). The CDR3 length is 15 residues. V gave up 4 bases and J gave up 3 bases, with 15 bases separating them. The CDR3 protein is CASSPESGNDYGYTF. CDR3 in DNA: TGTGCCAGCAGCCCAGAGTCAGGGAACGACTATGGCTACACCTTC.

CDR3 region: CASSRGSSYNEQFF. CDR3 in DNA: TGTGCCAGCAGCCGAGGGAGCTCCTACAATGAGCAGTTCTTC. This chain joins TRBV11-3 and TRBJ2-1, with D possibly being TRBD2 (5 bases). The length of the CDR3 is 14 residues. Germline V gene lookup returns CDR1 SGHNT and CDR2 YENEEA. V lost 5 bases, J lost 0 bases, and 8 bases lay in between.

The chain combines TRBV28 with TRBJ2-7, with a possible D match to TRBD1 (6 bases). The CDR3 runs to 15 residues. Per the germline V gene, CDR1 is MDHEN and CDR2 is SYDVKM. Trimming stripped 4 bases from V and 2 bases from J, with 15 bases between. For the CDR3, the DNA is TGTGCCAGCAGTTCCTCGGCCGGGACACCCTACGAGCAGTACTTC. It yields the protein CASSSSAGTPYEQYF.

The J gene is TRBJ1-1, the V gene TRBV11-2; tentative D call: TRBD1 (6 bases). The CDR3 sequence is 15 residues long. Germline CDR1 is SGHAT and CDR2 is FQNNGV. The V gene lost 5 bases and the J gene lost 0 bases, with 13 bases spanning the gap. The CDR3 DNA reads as TGTGCCAGCAGCCAATTCGACAGGTTGAACACTGAAGCTTTCTTT. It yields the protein CASSQFDRLNTEAFF.

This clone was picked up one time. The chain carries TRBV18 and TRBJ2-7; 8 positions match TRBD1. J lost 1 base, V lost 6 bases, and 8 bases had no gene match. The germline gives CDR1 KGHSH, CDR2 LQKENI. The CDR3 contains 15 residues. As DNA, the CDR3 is TGTGCCAGCTCTCTAGGACAGGGCCCTTCCTACGAGCAGTACTTC. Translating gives CASSLGQGPSYEQYF.

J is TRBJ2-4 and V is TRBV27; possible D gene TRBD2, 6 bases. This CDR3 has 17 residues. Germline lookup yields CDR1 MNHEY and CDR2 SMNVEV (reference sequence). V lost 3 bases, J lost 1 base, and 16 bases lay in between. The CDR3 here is CASSFYPLGSAKNIQYF. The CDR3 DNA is TGTGCCAGCAGTTTTTATCCCCTCGGGAGTGCCAAAAACATTCAGTACTTC.

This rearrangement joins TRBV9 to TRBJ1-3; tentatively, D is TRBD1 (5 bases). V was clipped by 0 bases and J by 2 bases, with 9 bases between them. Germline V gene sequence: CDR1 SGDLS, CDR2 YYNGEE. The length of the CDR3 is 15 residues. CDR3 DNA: TGTGCCAGCAGCGTAGCATGGGGGGCTGGAAACACCATATATTTT. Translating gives CASSVAWGAGNTIYF.